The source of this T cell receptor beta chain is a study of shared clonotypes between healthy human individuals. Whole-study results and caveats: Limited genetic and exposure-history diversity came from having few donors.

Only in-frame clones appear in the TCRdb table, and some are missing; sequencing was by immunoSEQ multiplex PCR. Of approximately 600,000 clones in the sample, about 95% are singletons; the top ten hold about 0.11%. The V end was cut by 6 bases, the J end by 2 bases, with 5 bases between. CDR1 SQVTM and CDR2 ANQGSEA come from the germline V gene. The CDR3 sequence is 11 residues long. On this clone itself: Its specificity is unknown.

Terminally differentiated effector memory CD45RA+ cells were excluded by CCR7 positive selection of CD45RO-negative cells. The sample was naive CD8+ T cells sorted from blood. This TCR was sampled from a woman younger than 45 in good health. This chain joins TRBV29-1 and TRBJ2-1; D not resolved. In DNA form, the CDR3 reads TGCAGCGTCCCGACCTACAATGAGCAGTTCTTC. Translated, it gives CSVPTYNEQFF.